This TCR beta chain was captured by sequencing in a study of blood T cells in healthy people across ages. Study-wide findings and caveats: Naive T cell percentage showed a strong correlation with the diversity of TCR beta.

Turning to this clonotype: The antigen is undetermined.

Together with a sample-barcoded 5' primer, a J-beta primer mix was included in a second PCR lasting roughly 6 to 12 cycles. TCRdb fed the 5' RACE reads into MiXCR, producing one record per CDR3 protein. The repertoire holds some 760,000 distinct CDR3 sequences, with 20% to 25% as singletons. The CDR3 has 13 residues. With 4 bases removed from V and 4 bases from J, the gap between germline ends came to 11 bases. Germline V CDR1 and CDR2: SQVTM, ANQGSEA. This same sample was also part of a study on T cells of mothers and their children. As that report states: No clones detected were persistent microchimeric T cell clones.

The chain joins TRBV29-1 to TRBJ2-4; D gene ambiguous. This clonotype was sampled from a boy aged 5 to 17 in good health. What was sequenced was blood. The DNA for the CDR3 is TGCAGCGTTGTTTTGGCAGAGAAAAACATTCAGTACTTC. Its protein product is CSVVLAEKNIQYF.